This T cell receptor beta chain was sequenced for a study of blood T cells in healthy people across ages. This CDR3 spans 13 amino acids. Looked up from germline, CDR1 is SGHTA and CDR2 is FQGNSA. The authors ran a second PCR of 7 to 11 cycles using a sample-barcoded 5' primer and a J-beta primer mix. Each CDR3 protein gets one entry after TCRdb re-called the 5' RACE reads with MiXCR. The data hold more than 1,000,000 distinct CDR3 sequences, with almost 25% observed a single time. Study-wide results and caveats: Unsorted PBMCs prevented conclusive naive versus antigen-experienced comparison.

In the case of this clonotype: Antigen: not known. At one end the junction does not follow the germline gene, possibly because of a read error.

These data also formed part of another study, on T cells of mothers and their children.

Specimen: blood. The receptor's source is a girl aged 2-10 years in good health. This chain joins TRBV7-2 and TRBJ2-5, with D tentatively TRBD2 (5 bases). DNA for the CDR3: TGTGCCAGCAGCTTAGACCGGAGCGGAGCGCCGTTCTTC. It encodes CASSLDRSGAPFF. The full variable domain, rest sourced from reference TRBV7-2 and TRBJ2-5, is GAGVSQSPSNKVTEKGKDVELRCDPISGHTALYWYRQSLGQGLEFLIYFQGNSAPDKSGLPSDRFSAERTGGSVSTLTIQRTQQEDSAVYLCASSLDRSGAPFFGPGTRLLVL.